The present T cell receptor beta chain was sequenced within a study of beta chain features in type 1 diabetes (dated by TCRdb to 2017 to 2018). The study in broad terms: Mean age, gender distribution, total cell number and subset yield did not differ between patients and healthy donors. A total of approximately 100,000,000 sorted cells were examined across all samples, and the number of cells per subset was strongly correlated with RNA yield. The study compared TCRB repertoires of sorted circulating CD4+ T cell subsets between recently diagnosed type 1 diabetes patients and matched healthy donors. Naive and central memory subsets were obtained from all 28 donors, but regulatory and stem cell-like memory subsets were isolated from only 8 patients and roughly 8 healthy donors.

All of the isolated RNA was reverse transcribed with the High Capacity cDNA Reverse Transcription Kit, so expressed TCRB transcripts were sequenced. Deep immunoSEQ sequencing was performed on naive, central memory and regulatory T cell samples, with an average of about 3.6 million total reads per sample. After sorted cells were lysed in RLT buffer, RNA was extracted with DNase-treated RNeasy Micro or Mini kits, with the choice depending on cell number. Each cell subset was processed on its own to prevent cross-contamination, while patient and healthy donor samples were processed together. TCRB sequences were amplified from cDNA with the immunoSEQ multiplex PCR, producing 87-bp fragments spanning the CDR3 region. The amplicons were sequenced using the Illumina HiSeq platform. In the original analysis: PCR bias was corrected computationally using synthetic template baselines, and reads within Hamming distance 2 were collapsed, with unmergeable singletons discarded. Reads were aligned against IMGT so that V, D and J genes, CDR3 length and insertions or deletions at six rearrangement sites could be assigned. Clonotype counts were normalized to sorted cell number within each subset before computing true diversity and Gini coefficients with the tcR R package. Repertoire sharing was quantified using the overlap coefficient calculated on TCRB nucleotide sequences. TCRdb retrieved this table from immuneACCESS and kept in-frame rearrangements only. Not all clones are present; in checked studies, unresolved V genes account for under half, and no reason is known for the remainder. V, J and clone size reflect that table, while D and trimming were determined from the DNA. The table for this sample lists about 28,000 clones; 65% of them were counted only once. The top ten constitute less than 3% of the sample.

The V end gives up 0 bases and the J end 10 bases, leaving 12 bases in the junction not matched to a gene. The CDR3 measures 17 amino acids from cysteine to phenylalanine. Only the CDR3 portion is preserved as DNA: 51 bases, with reading frame beginning at the first base. CDR1 and CDR2 are drawn from the germline V gene (reference sequence): LNHNV, YYDKDF. On the study overall, not on this receptor specifically: At VDJ recombination sites, patients with type 1 diabetes made fewer insertions and deleted more nucleotides, a pattern implying thymic rearrangement abnormalities. Type 1 diabetes patients showed a moderate but significant shortening of TCRB CDR3 length in all four CD4+ subsets. Naive, central memory and regulatory TCRB repertoires appeared to be more alike among patients than among healthy donors. Because cDNA was sequenced instead of genomic DNA, activated cells with high expression could be over-represented, although the groups did not differ in activation or CD3 levels. Because the HLA sub-analyses included only small numbers of individuals, any influence of HLA type on TCRB rearrangement was left unresolved. PCR may preferentially amplify shorter templates, but because patient and control samples were amplified and corrected together, any resulting skew would affect both groups equally.

A single peripheral blood draw of 95 to 150 mL on average was collected from each donor into heparinised tubes. A BD FACSAria II was used to sort naive, central memory, regulatory and stem cell-like memory CD4+ T cells with a panel that included CD45RO, CCR7, CD25, CD127, CD95 and CD27. All sorted populations exceeded 95% purity. PBMCs were separated immediately by Lymphoprep density gradient centrifugation and were stained directly, without being cultured. To minimize batch effects, samples were stained and sorted in pairs, one healthy donor with one patient per experiment. A word on this clone: Its recognized antigen is unknown. Base qualities are not provided; no much larger clone lies one nucleotide away.

Sequencing used Tregs from blood. The cell subset or site label corresponds to: regulatory CD4+ T cells. The clonotype originates from a woman in her 30s with type 1 diabetes. The chain was built from TRBV15 and TRBJ2-1; 10 central nucleotides agree with TRBD2. The bases read TGTGCCACCAGCAGAGATTGGCTAGCGGGAGCCCTTCGCGAGCAGTTCTTC. Translated, it reads CATSRDWLAGALREQFF.